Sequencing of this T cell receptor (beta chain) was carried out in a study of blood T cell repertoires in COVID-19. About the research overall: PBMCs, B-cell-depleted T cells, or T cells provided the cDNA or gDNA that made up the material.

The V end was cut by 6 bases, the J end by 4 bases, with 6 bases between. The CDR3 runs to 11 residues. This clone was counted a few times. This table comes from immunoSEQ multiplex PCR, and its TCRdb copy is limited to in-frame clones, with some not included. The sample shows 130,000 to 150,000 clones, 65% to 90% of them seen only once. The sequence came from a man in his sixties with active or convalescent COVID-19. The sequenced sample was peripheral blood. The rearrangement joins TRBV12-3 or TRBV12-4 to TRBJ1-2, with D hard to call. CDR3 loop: CASRYSYGYTF. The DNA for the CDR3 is TGTGCCAGCAGGTACAGCTATGGCTACACCTTC.